This TCR beta chain was documented in a study of HIV-infected children after antiretroviral therapy interruption. Looking at the study overall: Recorded EBV and CMV exposure existed for most children. Weeks 0, 48 and 150 were sampled under continuous treatment. For the interruption arm, samples span week 0 through about 3 years after study end. Study outcomes and limitations: Naive CD4+ Gini coefficient rose by interruption end, suggesting clonal expansion.

Remarks on this clonotype: The antigen remains undetermined. The junction departs from the called germline gene at one end, perhaps through a read error.

RNA-based 3' RACE libraries used unique molecular identifiers. TCRdb reanalysed the 3' RACE reads using MiXCR and keeps one entry per CDR3 protein. The table shows around 41,000 distinct CDR3 sequences, with approximately 7% occurring only once. Stated treatment: PENTA 11 planned treatment interruption arm or continuous ART arm. The specimen comprised CD45RA+ CD4+ T cells from PBMCs, pooled from several time points, sampled from a donor given antiretroviral therapy, either interrupted or continuous. Subset given: naive CD4+ CD45RA+ CD45RO- T cells. The sequence came from a pool of human donors with HIV.

CDR3 bases: TGTGCCAGCAGCTCACAGACAGGGGACTCACCCCCCCACTTT. It is translated as CASSSQTGDSPPHF. V gene TRBV7-8 combines with J gene TRBJ1-6, with 8 bases lining up with TRBD1. CDR3 length: 14 residues. The V gene's germline CDR1 is SGHVS and CDR2 FQNEAQ.